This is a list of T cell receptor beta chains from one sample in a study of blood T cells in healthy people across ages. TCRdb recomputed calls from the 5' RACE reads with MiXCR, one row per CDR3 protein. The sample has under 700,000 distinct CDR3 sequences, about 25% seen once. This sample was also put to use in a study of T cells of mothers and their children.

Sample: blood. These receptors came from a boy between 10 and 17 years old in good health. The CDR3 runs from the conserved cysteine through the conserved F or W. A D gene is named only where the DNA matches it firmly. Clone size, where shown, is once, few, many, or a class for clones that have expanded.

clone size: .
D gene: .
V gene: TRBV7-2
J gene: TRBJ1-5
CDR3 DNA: TGTGCCAGCAGCTTTGGAATAAATCAGCCCCAGCATTTT
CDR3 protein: CASSFGINQPQHF

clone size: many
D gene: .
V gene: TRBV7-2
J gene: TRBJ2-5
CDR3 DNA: TGTGCCAGCAGCTCCCCTCCCGGTGGCGAGACCCAGTACTTC
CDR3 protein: CASSSPPGGETQYF

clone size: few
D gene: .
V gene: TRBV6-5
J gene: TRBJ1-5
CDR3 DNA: TGTGCCAGCAGCCCCCTAGCAGGAGCAAATCAGCCCCAGCATTTT
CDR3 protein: CASSPLAGANQPQHF

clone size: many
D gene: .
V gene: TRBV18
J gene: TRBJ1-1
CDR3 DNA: TGCGCCAGCAGCCCAAGTCAGAACACTGAAGCTTTCTTT
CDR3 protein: CASSPSQNTEAFF

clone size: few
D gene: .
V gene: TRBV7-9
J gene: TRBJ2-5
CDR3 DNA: TGTGCCAGCAGCTTAGAGTCTTGGTGGTACTTTATAGGAGAGACCCAGTACTTC
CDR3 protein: CASSLESWWYFIGETQYF

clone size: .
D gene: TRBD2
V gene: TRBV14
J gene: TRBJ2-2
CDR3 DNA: TGTGCCAGCAGCCTAAGAGGCCGGGGGGCCGGGGAGCTGTTTTTT
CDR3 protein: CASSLRGRGAGELFF

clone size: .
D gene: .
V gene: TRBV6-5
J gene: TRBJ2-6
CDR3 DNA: TGTGCCAGCAGTTATGGAAGATCTGGGGCCAACGTCCTGACTTTC
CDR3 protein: CASSYGRSGANVLTF

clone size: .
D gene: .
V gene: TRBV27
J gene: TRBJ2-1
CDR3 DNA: TGCGCCAGCACCTCCCTTAGCTTTTCGGTCGATGAGCAGTTCTTC
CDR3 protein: CASTSLSFSVDEQFF

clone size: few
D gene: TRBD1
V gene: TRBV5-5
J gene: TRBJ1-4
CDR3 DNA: TGTGCCAGCAGCTTGACACAGGGGCTTTATGAAAAACTGTTTTTT
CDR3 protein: CASSLTQGLYEKLFF

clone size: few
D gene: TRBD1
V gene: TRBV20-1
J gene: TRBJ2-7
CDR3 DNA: TGCAGTGCCTTGGGGGTACCGCAGGGGGTCTACTCCTACGAGCAGTACTTC
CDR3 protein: CSALGVPQGVYSYEQYF

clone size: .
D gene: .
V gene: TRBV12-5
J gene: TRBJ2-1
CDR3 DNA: TGTGCTAGTGCCTACGTAGGTCCGGTCAATGAGCAGTTCTTC
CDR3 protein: CASAYVGPVNEQFF

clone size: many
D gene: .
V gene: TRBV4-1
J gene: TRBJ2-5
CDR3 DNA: TGCGCCAGCAGCCAACGAGTTCGGGAGACCCAGTACTTC
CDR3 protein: CASSQRVRETQYF

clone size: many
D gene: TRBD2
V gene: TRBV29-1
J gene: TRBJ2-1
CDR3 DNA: TGCAGCGTTGAAGTTCCCCGACTAGCGGGGATTTACAATGAGCAGTTCTTC
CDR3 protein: CSVEVPRLAGIYNEQFF

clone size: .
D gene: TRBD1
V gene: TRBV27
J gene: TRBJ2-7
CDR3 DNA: TGTGCCAGCAGTTCCCGGGACAGGGGGCACGAGAGGGTCTACGAGCAGTACTTC
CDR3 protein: CASSSRDRGHERVYEQYF

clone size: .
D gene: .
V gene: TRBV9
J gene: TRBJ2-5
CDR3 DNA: TGTGCCAGCAGCGGATTAACAAATCAAGAGACCCAGTACTTC
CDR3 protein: CASSGLTNQETQYF

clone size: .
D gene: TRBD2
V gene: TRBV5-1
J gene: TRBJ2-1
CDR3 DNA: TGCGCCAGCAGCTTGCAGCGGGGGGGCTCCTACAATGAGCAGTTCTTC
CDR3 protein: CASSLQRGGSYNEQFF

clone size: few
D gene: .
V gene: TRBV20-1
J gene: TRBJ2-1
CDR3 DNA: TGCAGTGCTAGTTTCCAGGACTACAATGAGCAGTTCTTC
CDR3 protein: CSASFQDYNEQFF

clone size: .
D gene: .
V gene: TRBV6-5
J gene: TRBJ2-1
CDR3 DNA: TGTGCCAGCAGGGCAGCCAATAATGAGCAGTTCTTC
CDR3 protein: CASRAANNEQFF